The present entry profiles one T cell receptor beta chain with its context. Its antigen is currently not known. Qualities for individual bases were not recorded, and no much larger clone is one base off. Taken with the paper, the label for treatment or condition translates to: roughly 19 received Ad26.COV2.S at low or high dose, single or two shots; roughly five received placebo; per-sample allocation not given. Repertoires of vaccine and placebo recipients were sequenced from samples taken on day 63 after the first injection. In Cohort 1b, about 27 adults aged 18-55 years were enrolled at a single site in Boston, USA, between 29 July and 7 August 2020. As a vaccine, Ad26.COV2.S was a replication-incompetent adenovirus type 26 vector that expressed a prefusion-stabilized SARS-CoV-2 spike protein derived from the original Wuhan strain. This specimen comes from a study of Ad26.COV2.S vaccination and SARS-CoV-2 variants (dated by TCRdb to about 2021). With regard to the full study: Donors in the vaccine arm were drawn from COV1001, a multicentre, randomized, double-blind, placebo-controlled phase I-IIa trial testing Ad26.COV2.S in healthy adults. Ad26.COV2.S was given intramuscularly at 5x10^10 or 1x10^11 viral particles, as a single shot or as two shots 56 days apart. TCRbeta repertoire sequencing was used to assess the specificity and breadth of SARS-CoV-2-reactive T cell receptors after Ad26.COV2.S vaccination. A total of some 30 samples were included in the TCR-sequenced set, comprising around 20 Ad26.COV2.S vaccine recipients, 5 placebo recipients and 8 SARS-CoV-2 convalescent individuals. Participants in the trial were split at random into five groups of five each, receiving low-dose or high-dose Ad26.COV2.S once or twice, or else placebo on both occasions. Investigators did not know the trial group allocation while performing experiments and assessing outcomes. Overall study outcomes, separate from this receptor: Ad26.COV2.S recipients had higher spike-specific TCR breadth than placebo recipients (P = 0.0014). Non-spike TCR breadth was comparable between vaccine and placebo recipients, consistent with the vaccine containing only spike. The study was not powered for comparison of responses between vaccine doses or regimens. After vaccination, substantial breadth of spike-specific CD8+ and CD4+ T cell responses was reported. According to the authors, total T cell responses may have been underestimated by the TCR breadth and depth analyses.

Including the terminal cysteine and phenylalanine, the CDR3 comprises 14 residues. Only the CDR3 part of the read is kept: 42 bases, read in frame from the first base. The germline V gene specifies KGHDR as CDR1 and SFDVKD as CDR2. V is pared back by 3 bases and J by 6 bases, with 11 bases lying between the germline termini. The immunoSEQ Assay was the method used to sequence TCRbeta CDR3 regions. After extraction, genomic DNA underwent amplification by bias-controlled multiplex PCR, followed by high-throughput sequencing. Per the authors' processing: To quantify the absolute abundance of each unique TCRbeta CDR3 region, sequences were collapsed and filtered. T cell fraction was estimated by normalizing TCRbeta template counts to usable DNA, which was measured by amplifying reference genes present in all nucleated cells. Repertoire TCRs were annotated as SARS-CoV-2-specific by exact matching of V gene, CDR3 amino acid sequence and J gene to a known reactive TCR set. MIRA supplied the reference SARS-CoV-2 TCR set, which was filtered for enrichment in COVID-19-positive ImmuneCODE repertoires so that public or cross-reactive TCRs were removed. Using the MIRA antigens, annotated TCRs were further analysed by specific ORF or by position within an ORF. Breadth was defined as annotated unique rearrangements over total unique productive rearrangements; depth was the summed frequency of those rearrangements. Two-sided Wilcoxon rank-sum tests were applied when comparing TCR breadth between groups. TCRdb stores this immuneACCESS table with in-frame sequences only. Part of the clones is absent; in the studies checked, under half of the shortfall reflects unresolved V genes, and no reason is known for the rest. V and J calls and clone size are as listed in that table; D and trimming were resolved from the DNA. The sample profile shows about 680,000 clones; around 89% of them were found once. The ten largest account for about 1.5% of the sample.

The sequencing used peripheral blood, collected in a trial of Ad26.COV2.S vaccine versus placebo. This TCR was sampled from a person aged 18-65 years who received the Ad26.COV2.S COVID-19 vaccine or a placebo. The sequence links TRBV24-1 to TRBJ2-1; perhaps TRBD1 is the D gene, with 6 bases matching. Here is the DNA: TGTGCCACCAGTGATCAACTACAGGGCAATGAGCAGTTCTTC. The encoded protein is CATSDQLQGNEQFF.